One and the same sample provided the 31 T cell receptor beta chains below, sequenced in a study of T cell repertoires in cytomegalovirus infection. TCRdb called the reads again in MiXCR, with one record for every CDR3 protein. The sample contains more than 250,000 distinct CDR3 sequences, approximately 13% of which appear only once. Sequenced: PBMCs. Source of these receptors: a human donor in good health (CMV status not recorded). Some clones in this sample may be carry-over from other donors' samples.

This clonotype was seen ten or more times. The rearrangement links TRBV7-2 to TRBJ1-1; unclear D gene. This CDR3 region has 16 residues. CDR1 and CDR2 from the germline V gene are SGHTA and FQGNSA. The V end lost 5 bases, the J end lost 0 bases, and 16 bases lay between the germline ends. CDR3 sequence reads: CASSLHGRGMNTEAFF. CDR3 coding DNA: TGTGCCAGCAGCCTACACGGTCGGGGTATGAACACTGAAGCTTTCTTT. Full variable domain (outside the CDR3, taken from reference TRBV7-2 and TRBJ1-1): GAGVSQSPSNKVTEKGKDVELRCDPISGHTALYWYRQSLGQGLEFLIYFQGNSAPDKSGLPSDRFSAERTGGSVSTLTIQRTQQEDSAVYLCASSLHGRGMNTEAFFGQGTRLTVV.

CDR3 loop: CASSHARDRGNSPLHF. In DNA form, the CDR3 reads TGCGCCAGCAGCCATGCCCGGGACAGGGGTAATTCACCCCTCCACTTT. The chain combines TRBV4-1 with TRBJ1-6, with TRBD1 matching over 10 bases. The germline CDR1 and CDR2 sequences are MGHRA and YSYEKL. The CDR3 consists of 16 residues. V shed 3 bases, J shed 6 bases, and the junction held 5 bases outside the gene matches.

Remarks on this clonotype: Possible read error: a much larger clone is one base away. The J gene is TRBJ2-3, the V gene TRBV5-5, with D possibly being TRBD1 or TRBD2 (6 bases each). Germline V lookup: CDR1 SGHKS, CDR2 YYEKEE (reference sequence). The CDR3 totals 14 residues. In DNA form, the CDR3 reads TGTGCCAGCAGCTTGGCCGGGGGCACAGATACGCAGGATTTT. Translated: CASSLAGGTDTQDF.

The gene calls are TRBV5-4 and TRBJ1-1; TRBD1 matches at 8 bases. CDR3 size: 15 residues. After removal of 4 bases from V and 6 bases from J, the junction contained 11 bases not matched to a gene. The germline CDR1 and CDR2 sequences are SGHNT and YYREEE (reference sequence). The CDR3 loop is CASSPEAGGSAEAFF. Here the CDR3 DNA reads TGTGCCAGCAGCCCCGAGGCAGGGGGCAGCGCTGAAGCTTTCTTT.

The CDR3 reads CASSQDRGWGDEQFF. In DNA form, the CDR3 reads TGCGCCAGCAGCCAAGATCGGGGATGGGGGGACGAGCAGTTCTTC. The gene calls are TRBV4-3 and TRBJ2-1, with D perhaps TRBD2 (6 bases). Between the trimmed V and J ends, which lost 0 bases and 10 bases, there was a span of 16 bases. The CDR3 runs to 15 residues. Germline values: CDR1 LGHNA, CDR2 YSLEER.

This clonotype has just a few counts. The V and J genes are TRBV6-1 and TRBJ2-3; D might be TRBD1 (5 bases). Germline CDR1 is MNHNS and CDR2 is SASEGT. This CDR3 is 15 amino acids long. V lost 4 bases, J lost 2 bases, and 13 bases lay in between. The CDR3 here is CASSAPTDTTDTQYF. In nucleotides, the CDR3 is TGTGCCAGCAGTGCGCCGACAGACACCACAGATACGCAGTATTTT.

This clonotype was counted only a few times. The rearrangement joins TRBV15 to TRBJ2-5; D is unclear. Per germline, CDR1 LNHNV and CDR2 YYDKDF (reference sequence). The CDR3 runs to 13 residues. V was clipped by 1 base and J by 5 bases, with 8 bases between them. The CDR3 DNA reads TGTGCCACCAGCAGAGTGGCAATTGAGACCCAGTACTTC. Translating it yields CATSRVAIETQYF.

A few counts support this clonotype. The chain employs TRBV18 and TRBJ1-5; 10 nucleotides agree with TRBD1. The ends lost 0 bases at V and 6 bases at J; junction bases unmatched: 5. The germline gives CDR1 KGHSH, CDR2 LQKENI. The CDR3 consists of 16 residues. The CDR3 DNA reads as TGTGCCAGCTCACCACCTACGACAGGGGGCCTTCAGCCCCAGCATTTT. Protein: CASSPPTTGGLQPQHF.

This clonotype was counted at least ten times. J is TRBJ1-5 and V is TRBV7-2, with D unresolved. CDR1 and CDR2 (germline): SGHTA, FQGNSA. The CDR3 is 14 residues long. With 4 bases removed from V and 2 bases from J, the gap between germline ends came to 9 bases. The CDR3 DNA sequence: TGTGCCAGCAGCTCCGGGCCTCGCAATCAGCCCCAGCATTTT. Residues: CASSSGPRNQPQHF.

This chain uses TRBV7-9 with TRBJ1-1; 10 bases align to TRBD1. The V gene's germline CDR1 is SEHNR and CDR2 FQNEAQ (reference sequence). The CDR3 spans 16 residues. With V trimmed by 5 bases and J by 6 bases, 12 bases remained unmatched. CDR3: CASSRPTGGGWAEAFF. The CDR3 coding sequence is TGTGCCAGCAGCCGCCCGACAGGGGGCGGGTGGGCTGAAGCTTTCTTT.

This clonotype showed up many times. The rearrangement links TRBV5-4 to TRBJ1-6; 8 bases map to TRBD1. The trim removed 4 bases at V and 7 bases at J, leaving 13 bases unmatched. The germline V gene encodes CDR1 SGHNT and CDR2 YYREEE (reference sequence). This CDR3 region has 17 residues. The CDR3 region has the DNA TGTGCCAGCAGCGCTCGTCCCGGGACAGGATTAAATTCACCCCTCCACTTT. It specifies CASSARPGTGLNSPLHF. The full variable domain, with the rest looked up from reference TRBV5-4 and TRBJ1-6, is ETGVTQSPTHLIKTRGQQVTLRCSSQSGHNTVSWYQQALGQGPQFIFQYYREEENGRGNFPPRFSGLQFPNYSSELNVNALELDDSALYLCASSARPGTGLNSPLHFGNGTRLTVT.

The DNA for the CDR3 is TGTGCCAGCAGCCAAGGACAGGGATACACAGATACGCAGTATTTT. Translation: CASSQGQGYTDTQYF. The gene calls are TRBV6-6 and TRBJ2-3; 8 nucleotides line up with TRBD1. The V gene end was trimmed by 6 bases and the J gene end by 2 bases; junction bases not matched to a gene: 7. The CDR3 is 15 residues long. Germline V lookup: CDR1 MNHNY, CDR2 SVGAGI (reference sequence).

This clonotype was recorded a few times. The gene calls are TRBV19 and TRBJ1-6; TRBD1 might be the D (6 bases). The CDR3 sequence is 14 residues long. Trimming removed 3 bases from V and 7 bases from J, with 10 bases in between. Germline CDR1 and CDR2: LNHDA and SQIVND (reference sequence). This chain's CDR3 is CASSIRQENSPLHF. The CDR3 DNA sequence: TGTGCCAGTAGTATCCGACAGGAAAATTCACCCCTCCACTTT. The complete variable domain, with remaining parts taken from reference TRBV19 and TRBJ1-6, reads DGGITQSPKYLFRKEGQNVTLSCEQNLNHDAMYWYRQDPGQGLRLIYYSQIVNDFQKGDIAEGYSVSREKKESFPLTVTSAQKNPTAFYLCASSIRQENSPLHFGNGTRLTVT.

This chain joins TRBV18 and TRBJ2-5; no clear D. The V end was cut by 1 base, the J end by 3 bases, with 9 bases between. CDR3 length: 14 residues. Germline lookup yields CDR1 KGHSH and CDR2 LQKENI. CDR3 region: CASSPLGRKETQYF. CDR3 nucleotide sequence: TGTGCCAGCTCACCACTTGGACGGAAAGAGACCCAGTACTTC.

This clonotype appeared many times. The gene calls are TRBV20-1 and TRBJ1-1; tentative D call: TRBD1 (6 bases). Per the germline V gene, CDR1 is DFQATT and CDR2 is SNEGSKA (reference sequence). The CDR3 spans 14 residues. V lost 6 bases to trimming and J lost 1 base, with 15 bases between them. The CDR3 here is CSAGAGPPNTEAFF. CDR3 in DNA: TGCAGTGCGGGGGCGGGGCCACCGAACACTGAAGCTTTCTTT.

The table lists this clonotype with a few counts. This sequence joins TRBV5-6 and TRBJ2-5; D gene ambiguous. V lost 5 bases, J lost 5 bases, and 16 bases lay in between. CDR3 size: 14 residues. CDR1 is SGHDT, CDR2 YYEEEE, per germline. CDR3 nucleotide sequence: TGTGCCAGCAGAAAAATCAGTCGAATCGAGACCCAGTACTTC. Amino acid sequence: CASRKISRIETQYF. Together with reference TRBV5-6 and TRBJ2-5, the CDR3 gives the full variable domain: DAGVTQSPTHLIKTRGQQVTLRCSPKSGHDTVSWYQQALGQGPQFIFQYYEEEERQRGNFPDRFSGHQFPNYSSELNVNALLLGDSALYLCASRKISRIETQYFGPGTRLLVL.

This clonotype was detected ten times or more. The rearrangement links TRBV7-2 to TRBJ1-1, with D possibly being TRBD1 (5 bases). Germline-derived CDR1 and CDR2 are SGHTA and FQGNSA. V lost 6 bases and J 1 base, leaving 12 bases between the germline ends. CDR3 length: 14 residues. The CDR3 DNA follows: TGTGCCAGCAGAAACGCAGGGAAGAACACTGAAGCTTTCTTT. Amino acids: CASRNAGKNTEAFF.

The sample holds a few counts of this clonotype. The V call is TRBV7-9, the J call TRBJ1-5, with 7 bases aligning to TRBD1. V shed 5 bases and J 7 bases; nucleotides not matched to a gene: 8. CDR1 is SEHNR, CDR2 FQNEAQ, per germline (reference sequence). The CDR3 sequence is 14 residues long. The CDR3 region is CASSLDRAEQPQHF. CDR3 coding DNA: TGTGCCAGCAGCCTCGACAGGGCTGAGCAGCCCCAGCATTTT.

This clonotype showed up just a few times. The chain is built from TRBV4-2 and TRBJ2-7; tentative D call: TRBD2 (6 bases). Trimming left V 1 base short and J 2 bases short, with 12 bases between. The length of the CDR3 is 15 residues. Per germline, CDR1 LGHNA and CDR2 YNFKEQ. Written as DNA, the CDR3 is TGTGCCAGCAGCCAAGTCGGCGGGACCACCTACGAGCAGTACTTC. Its protein is CASSQVGGTTYEQYF.

This clonotype was observed a few times. The rearrangement joins TRBV20-1 to TRBJ1-3, with D perhaps TRBD1 (5 bases). Trimming removed 0 bases from V and 4 bases from J, with 7 bases in between. Germline lookup yields CDR1 DFQATT and CDR2 SNEGSKA (reference sequence). The CDR3 totals 13 residues. CDR3 residues: CSARDGGGNTIYF. The CDR3 DNA follows: TGCAGTGCTAGAGACGGGGGAGGAAACACCATATATTTT.

At least ten counts were recorded for this clonotype. The CDR3 spells CASSEYRGSEAFF. The CDR3 DNA reads TGTGCCAGCAGTGAATACAGGGGATCTGAAGCTTTCTTT. This chain links TRBV25-1 with TRBJ1-1, with D possibly matching TRBD1 (6 bases). The CDR3 has 13 residues. The V gene lost 0 bases and the J gene lost 6 bases, with 8 bases spanning the gap. Germline V gives CDR1 MGHDK, CDR2 SYGVNS.

This clonotype showed up many times. The V and J genes are TRBV7-2 and TRBJ2-2; no firm D call. CDR1 is SGHTA and CDR2 is FQGNSA in the germline V gene. CDR3 length: 12 residues. Trimming took 3 bases from V and 4 from J, leaving 3 bases between them. Here the CDR3 DNA reads TGTGCCAGCAGCTTGCTCACCGGGGAGCTGTTTTTT. Translation: CASSLLTGELFF.

This clonotype was seen more than once but under ten times. The V and J genes are TRBV25-1 and TRBJ2-7; 8 nucleotides agree with TRBD2. Losses at the gene ends were 9 bases for V and 4 bases for J; bases not matched to a gene: 8. Germline CDR1 and CDR2: MGHDK and SYGVNS. The CDR3 is 13 residues long. The CDR3 coding sequence is TGTGCCAGTGGCCGGGGGGGCGCGTACGAGCAGTACTTC. Translation gives CASGRGGAYEQYF.

This clonotype was picked up a small number of times. This chain links TRBV29-1 with TRBJ2-5, with 11 bases fitting TRBD2. V lost 6 bases, J lost 2 bases, and 5 bases stayed unmatched. This CDR3 region has 14 residues. Germline CDR1 SQVTM, CDR2 ANQGSEA. This CDR3 reads CSVTGTSGQETQYF. The CDR3 nucleotides read TGCAGCGTAACCGGGACTAGCGGACAAGAGACCCAGTACTTC.

This clonotype was seen only a few times. The rearrangement links TRBV14 to TRBJ2-1; TRBD2 aligns across 7 bases. The junction had 2 bases not matched to a gene; V was cut back by 2 bases and J by 1 base. The CDR3 covers 15 residues. From germline, CDR1 is SGHDN and CDR2 FVKESK. The CDR3 DNA follows: TGTGCCAGCAGCCAACTAGCGGATTCCTACAATGAGCAGTTCTTC. Translation gives CASSQLADSYNEQFF.

This clonotype was counted many times. V gene TRBV12-3 or TRBV12-4 combines with J gene TRBJ2-7; perhaps D is TRBD1 or TRBD2 (5 bases each). CDR3 size: 14 residues. The V end lost 2 bases, the J end lost 2 bases, and 10 bases lay between the germline ends. The CDR3 region is CASSLRGETYEQYF. In DNA form, the CDR3 reads TGTGCCAGCAGTTTAAGAGGGGAGACCTACGAGCAGTACTTC.

The chain employs TRBV28 and TRBJ1-3; no clear D gene. V lost 7 bases to trimming and J lost 4 bases, with 11 bases between them. This CDR3 region has 13 residues. CDR1 MDHEN and CDR2 SYDVKM come from the germline V gene. CDR3 sequence (DNA): TGTGCCAGCAATCTGAGAGGGGGAAACACCATATATTTT. Its protein product is CASNLRGGNTIYF.

The CDR3 nucleotides are TGCAGCGCCAAAGGACAGGGTGGAGGGGATACGCAGTATTTT. This translates into CSAKGQGGGDTQYF. This chain joins TRBV29-1 and TRBJ2-3, with 8 bases matching TRBD1. The CDR3 contains 14 residues. With V trimmed by 7 bases and J by 6 bases, 12 bases remained unmatched. Germline V gene data show CDR1 as SQVTM and CDR2 as ANQGSEA.

The V and J genes are TRBV20-1 and TRBJ1-1; the match to TRBD1 covers 9 bases. This CDR3 spans 16 amino acids. The germline CDR1 and CDR2 sequences are DFQATT and SNEGSKA (reference sequence). V trimming: 4 bases; J trimming: 1 base; junction bases outside the gene matches: 10. CDR3 DNA sequence: TGCAGTGCTACCGGGACAGGGTCCCTCGGGAACACTGAAGCTTTCTTT. This gives the protein CSATGTGSLGNTEAFF.

This clonotype was seen ten or more times. The chain has TRBV10-3 and TRBJ2-2; 9 bases map to TRBD1. The CDR3 has 15 amino acids. J lost 7 bases, V lost 3 bases, and 6 bases had no gene match. Looked up from germline, CDR1 is ENHRY and CDR2 is SYGVKD. The CDR3 nucleotides are TGTGCCATCAGTGACTGGGACAGGGAAAACGGGGAGCTGTTTTTT. Translation: CAISDWDRENGELFF.

CDR3 sequence reads: CSARENSGGTEAFF. CDR3 nucleotides: TGCAGTGCTAGAGAGAATTCGGGCGGCACTGAAGCTTTCTTT. This sequence joins TRBV20-1 and TRBJ1-1; D unresolved. V was pared by 0 bases and J by 4 bases, with 12 bases between. Looked up from germline, CDR1 is DFQATT and CDR2 is SNEGSKA (reference sequence). The CDR3 consists of 14 residues.